Listed here are 13 T cell receptor beta chains from one sample, sequenced in a study of blood T cell repertoires in COVID-19. Repertoires were generated with immunoSEQ multiplex PCR, while TCRdb's copy carries only in-frame clones and drops some. The table records roughly 350,000 clones, around 87% of them present only once. The sample taken for sequencing was peripheral blood. The receptors shown here come from a woman aged 45-65 years with COVID-19, enrolled during active disease.

This clone was picked up a small number of times. This CDR3 is CASSLDSAGSPYTGELFF. CDR3 nucleotide sequence: TGTGCCAGCAGCTTAGATTCGGCCGGGAGTCCGTACACCGGGGAGCTGTTTTTT. The chain recombines TRBV11-3 with TRBJ2-2; a weak D match, TRBD2 (6 bases). The CDR3 sequence is 18 residues long. The germline gives CDR1 SGHNT, CDR2 YENEEA. V was cut by 0 bases and J by 3 bases, with 17 bases left in between.

This clone has more than one count but fewer than ten. The rearrangement links TRBV5-1 to TRBJ1-1; 8 bases line up with TRBD1. The CDR3 has 13 residues. V gave up 4 bases and J gave up 4 bases; unmatched junction bases: 3. Germline CDR1 reads SGHRS; CDR2 reads YFSETQ. The CDR3 sequence is CASSNQGATEAFF. The CDR3 region has the DNA TGCGCCAGCAGCAATCAGGGGGCCACTGAAGCTTTCTTT.

The chain employs TRBV30 and TRBJ2-7; D is perhaps TRBD1 (5 bases). The germline V gene encodes CDR1 GTSNPN and CDR2 SVGIG (reference sequence). The length of the CDR3 is 12 residues. V was cut by 3 bases and J by 5 bases, with 11 bases left in between. The chain's CDR3 is CAWSDQGHEQYF. The CDR3 DNA follows: TGTGCCTGGAGCGATCAGGGCCACGAGCAGTACTTC.

The chain links TRBV19 to TRBJ2-2; D might be TRBD1 (6 bases). This CDR3 comprises 15 residues. V gave up 6 bases and J gave up 2 bases, with 13 bases separating them. Germline V gene data show CDR1 as LNHDA and CDR2 as SQIVND (reference sequence). This CDR3 reads CASSATGLNTGELFF. CDR3 in DNA: TGTGCCAGTAGCGCCACAGGGCTAAACACCGGGGAGCTGTTTTTT.

This rearrangement joins TRBV20-1 to TRBJ2-3; 14 nucleotides match TRBD2. J gave up 5 bases and V 3 bases, and 7 bases lay outside the gene matches. Germline CDR1 is DFQATT and CDR2 is SNEGSKA (reference sequence). The CDR3 totals 16 residues. CDR3 nucleotide sequence: TGCAGTGCTAGTGGGACTAGCGGGAGTCTGAAAGATACGCAGTATTTT. Protein: CSASGTSGSLKDTQYF.

The V gene is TRBV7-3, the J gene TRBJ2-3; D is possibly TRBD1 (5 bases). The CDR3 has 14 residues. In germline, CDR1 is SGHTA, CDR2 FQGTGA. V dropped 1 base and J dropped 4 bases, with 9 bases sitting between them. CDR3: CASSLIRVPDTQYF. The DNA for the CDR3 is TGTGCCAGCAGCTTAATCAGGGTTCCAGATACGCAGTATTTT. The full variable domain, rest sourced from reference TRBV7-3 and TRBJ2-3, is GAGVSQTPSNKVTEKGKYVELRCDPISGHTALYWYRQSLGQGPEFLIYFQGTGAADDSGLPNDRFFAVRPEGSVSTLKIQRTERGDSAVYLCASSLIRVPDTQYFGPGTRLTVL.

The V and J genes are TRBV30 and TRBJ1-4; 8 positions match TRBD1. The CDR3 has 15 amino acids. Germline V gives CDR1 GTSNPN, CDR2 SVGIG (reference sequence). The V gene end was trimmed by 0 bases and the J gene end by 8 bases; junction bases not matched to a gene: 8. The CDR3 bases are TGTGCCTGGAGTGTAGGGGGACAGGCTCGGGAAAAACTGTTTTTT. Encoded protein: CAWSVGGQAREKLFF.

V and J are TRBV2 and TRBJ2-5; TRBD1 agrees at 9 bases. The length of the CDR3 is 13 residues. Per the germline V gene, CDR1 is SNHLY and CDR2 is FYNNEI. V shed 10 bases, J shed 4 bases, and the junction held 7 bases outside the gene matches. CDR3 loop: CANNRGRLETQYF. The CDR3 DNA sequence: TGTGCCAACAACAGGGGGCGCTTAGAGACCCAGTACTTC.

The chain uses TRBV30 and TRBJ1-1, with D uncertain. The CDR3 loop spans 13 amino acids. V shed 0 bases and J shed 3 bases, with 8 bases lying between them. Germline V gene lookup returns CDR1 GTSNPN and CDR2 SVGIG (reference sequence). This CDR3 is CAWSVRRYTEAFF. Written as DNA, the CDR3 is TGTGCCTGGAGTGTACGGCGGTACACTGAAGCTTTCTTT.

The J gene is TRBJ1-1, the V gene TRBV27; no clear D. This CDR3 region has 13 residues. Trimming took 3 bases from V and 0 from J, leaving 5 bases between them. CDR1 and CDR2 (germline): MNHEY, SMNVEV (reference sequence). CDR3 bases: TGTGCCAGCAGTTTTCAGTTGAACACTGAAGCTTTCTTT. Translation gives CASSFQLNTEAFF.

This chain connects TRBV15 to TRBJ1-4; no definite D call. There are 15 residues in the CDR3. Germline V gene lookup returns CDR1 LNHNV and CDR2 YYDKDF (reference sequence). The V and J ends lost 1 base and 5 bases respectively, with 11 bases between them. Here the CDR3 DNA reads TGTGCCACCAGCAGAGCCCCCGGGGTGAATGAAAAACTGTTTTTT. Translation: CATSRAPGVNEKLFF.

This rearrangement joins TRBV21-1 to TRBJ2-7; no DNA check was done on the table's D call, TRBD2. TRBV21-1 is flagged as a pseudogene. CDR3 length equals 18 residues. CDR3 protein: CASSNIRLWTGVTYEQYF. The CDR3 DNA follows: TGTGCCAGCAGCAATATTCGTCTTTGGACGGGGGTGACCTACGAGCAGTACTTC.

The V call is TRBV11-3, the J call TRBJ2-2; D gene uncertain. The CDR3 sequence is 13 residues long. V was cut by 2 bases and J by 3 bases, with 4 bases left in between. Germline values: CDR1 SGHNT, CDR2 YENEEA. CDR3 sequence (DNA): TGTGCCAGCAGCTTACGGTACACCGGGGAGCTGTTTTTT. It codes for CASSLRYTGELFF.